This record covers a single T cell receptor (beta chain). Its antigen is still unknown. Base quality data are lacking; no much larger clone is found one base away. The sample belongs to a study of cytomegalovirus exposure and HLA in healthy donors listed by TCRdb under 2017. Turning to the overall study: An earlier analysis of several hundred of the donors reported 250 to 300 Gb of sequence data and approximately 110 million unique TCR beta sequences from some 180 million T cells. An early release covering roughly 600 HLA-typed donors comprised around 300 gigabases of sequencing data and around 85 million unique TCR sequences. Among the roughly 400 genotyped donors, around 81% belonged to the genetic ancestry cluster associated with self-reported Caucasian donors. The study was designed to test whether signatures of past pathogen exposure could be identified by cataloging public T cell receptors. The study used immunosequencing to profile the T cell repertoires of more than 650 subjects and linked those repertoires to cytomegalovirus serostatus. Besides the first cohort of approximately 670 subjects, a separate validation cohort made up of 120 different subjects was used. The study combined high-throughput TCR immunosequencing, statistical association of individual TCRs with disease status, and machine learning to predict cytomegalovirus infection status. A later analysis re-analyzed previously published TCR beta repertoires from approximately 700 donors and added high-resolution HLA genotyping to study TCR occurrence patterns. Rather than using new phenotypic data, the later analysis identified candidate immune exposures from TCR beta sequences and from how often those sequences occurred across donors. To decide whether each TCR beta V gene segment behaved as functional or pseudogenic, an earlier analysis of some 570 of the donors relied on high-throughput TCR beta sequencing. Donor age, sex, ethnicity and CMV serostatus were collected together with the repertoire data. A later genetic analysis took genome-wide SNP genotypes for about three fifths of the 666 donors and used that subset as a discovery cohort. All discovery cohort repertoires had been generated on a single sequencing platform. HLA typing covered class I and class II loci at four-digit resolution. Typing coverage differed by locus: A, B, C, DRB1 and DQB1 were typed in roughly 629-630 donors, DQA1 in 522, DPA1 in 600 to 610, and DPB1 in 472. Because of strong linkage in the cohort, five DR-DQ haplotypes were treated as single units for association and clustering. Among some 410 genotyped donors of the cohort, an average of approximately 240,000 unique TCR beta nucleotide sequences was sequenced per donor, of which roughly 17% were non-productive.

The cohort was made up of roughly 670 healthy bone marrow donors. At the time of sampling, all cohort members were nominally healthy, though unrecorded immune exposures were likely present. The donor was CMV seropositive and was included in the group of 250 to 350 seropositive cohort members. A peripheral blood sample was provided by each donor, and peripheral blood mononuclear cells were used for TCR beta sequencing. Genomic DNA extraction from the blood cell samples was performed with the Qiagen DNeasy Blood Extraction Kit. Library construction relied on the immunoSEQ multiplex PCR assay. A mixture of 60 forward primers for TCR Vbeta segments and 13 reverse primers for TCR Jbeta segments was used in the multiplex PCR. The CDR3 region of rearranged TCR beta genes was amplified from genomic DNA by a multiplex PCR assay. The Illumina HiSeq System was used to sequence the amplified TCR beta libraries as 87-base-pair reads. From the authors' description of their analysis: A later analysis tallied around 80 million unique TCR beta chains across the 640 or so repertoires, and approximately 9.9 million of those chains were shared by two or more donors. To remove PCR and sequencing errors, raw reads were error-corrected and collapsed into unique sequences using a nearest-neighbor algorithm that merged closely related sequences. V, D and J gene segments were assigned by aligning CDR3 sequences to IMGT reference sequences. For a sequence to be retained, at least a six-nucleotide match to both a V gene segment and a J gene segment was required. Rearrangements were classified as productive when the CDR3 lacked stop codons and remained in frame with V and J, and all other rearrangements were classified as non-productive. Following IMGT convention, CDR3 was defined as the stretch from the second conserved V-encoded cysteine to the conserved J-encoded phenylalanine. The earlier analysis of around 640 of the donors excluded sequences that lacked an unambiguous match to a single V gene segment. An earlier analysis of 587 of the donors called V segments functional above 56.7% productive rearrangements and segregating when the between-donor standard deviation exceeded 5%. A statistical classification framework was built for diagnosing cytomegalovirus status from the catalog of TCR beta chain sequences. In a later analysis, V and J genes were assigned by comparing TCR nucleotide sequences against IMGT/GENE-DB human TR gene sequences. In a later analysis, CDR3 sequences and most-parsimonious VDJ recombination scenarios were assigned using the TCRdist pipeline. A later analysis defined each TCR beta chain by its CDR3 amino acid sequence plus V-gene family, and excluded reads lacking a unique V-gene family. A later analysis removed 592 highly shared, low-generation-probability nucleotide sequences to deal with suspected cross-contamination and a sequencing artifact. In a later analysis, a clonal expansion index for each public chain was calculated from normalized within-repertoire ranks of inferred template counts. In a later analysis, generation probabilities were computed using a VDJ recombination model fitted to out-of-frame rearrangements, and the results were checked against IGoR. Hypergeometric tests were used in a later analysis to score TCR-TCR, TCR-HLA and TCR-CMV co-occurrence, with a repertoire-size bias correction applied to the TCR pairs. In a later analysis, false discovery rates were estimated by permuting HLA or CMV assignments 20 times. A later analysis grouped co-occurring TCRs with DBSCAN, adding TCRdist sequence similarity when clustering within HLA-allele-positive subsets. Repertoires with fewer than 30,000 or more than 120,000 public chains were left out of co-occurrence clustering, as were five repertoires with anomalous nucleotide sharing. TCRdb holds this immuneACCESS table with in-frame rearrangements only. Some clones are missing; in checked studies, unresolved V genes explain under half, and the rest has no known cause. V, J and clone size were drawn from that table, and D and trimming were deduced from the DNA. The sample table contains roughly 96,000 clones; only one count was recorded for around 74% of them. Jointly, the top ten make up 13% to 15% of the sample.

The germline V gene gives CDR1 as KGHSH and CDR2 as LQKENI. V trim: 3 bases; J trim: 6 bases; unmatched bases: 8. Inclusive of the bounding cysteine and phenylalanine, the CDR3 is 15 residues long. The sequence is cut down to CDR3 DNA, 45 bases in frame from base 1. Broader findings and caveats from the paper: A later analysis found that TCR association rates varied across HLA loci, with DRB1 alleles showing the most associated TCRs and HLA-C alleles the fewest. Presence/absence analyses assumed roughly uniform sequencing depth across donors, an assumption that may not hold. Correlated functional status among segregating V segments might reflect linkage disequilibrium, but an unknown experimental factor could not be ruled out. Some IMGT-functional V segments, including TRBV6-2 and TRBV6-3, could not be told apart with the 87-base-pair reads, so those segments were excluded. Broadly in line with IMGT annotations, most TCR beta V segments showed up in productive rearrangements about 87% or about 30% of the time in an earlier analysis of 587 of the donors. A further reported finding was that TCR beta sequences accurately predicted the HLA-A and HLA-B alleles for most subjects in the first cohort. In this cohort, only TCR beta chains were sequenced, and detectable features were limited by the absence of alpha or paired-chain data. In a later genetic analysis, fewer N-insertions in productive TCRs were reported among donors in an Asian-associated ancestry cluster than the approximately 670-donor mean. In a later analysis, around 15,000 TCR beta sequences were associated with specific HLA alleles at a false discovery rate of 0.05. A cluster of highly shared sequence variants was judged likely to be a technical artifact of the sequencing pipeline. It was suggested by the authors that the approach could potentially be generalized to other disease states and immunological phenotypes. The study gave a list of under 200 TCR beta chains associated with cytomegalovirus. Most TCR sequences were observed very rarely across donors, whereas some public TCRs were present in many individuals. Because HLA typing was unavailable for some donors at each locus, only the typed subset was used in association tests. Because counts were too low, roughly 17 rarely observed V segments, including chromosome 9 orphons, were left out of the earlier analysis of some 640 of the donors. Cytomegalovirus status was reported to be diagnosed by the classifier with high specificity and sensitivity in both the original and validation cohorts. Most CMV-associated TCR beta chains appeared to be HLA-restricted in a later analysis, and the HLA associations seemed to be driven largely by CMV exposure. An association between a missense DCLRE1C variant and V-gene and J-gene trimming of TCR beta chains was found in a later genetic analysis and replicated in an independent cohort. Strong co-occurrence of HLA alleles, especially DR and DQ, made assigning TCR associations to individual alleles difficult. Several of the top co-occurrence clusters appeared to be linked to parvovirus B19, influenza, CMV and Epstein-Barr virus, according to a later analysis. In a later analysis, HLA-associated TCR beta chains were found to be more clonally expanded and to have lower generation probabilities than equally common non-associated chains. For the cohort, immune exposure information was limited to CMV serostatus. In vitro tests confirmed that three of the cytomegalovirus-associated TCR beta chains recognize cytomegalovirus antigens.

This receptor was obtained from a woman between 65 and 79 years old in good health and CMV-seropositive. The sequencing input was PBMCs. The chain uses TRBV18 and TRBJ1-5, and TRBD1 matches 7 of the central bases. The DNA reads TGTGCCAGCTCACCTGGACAGGCGACCGGTCAGCCCCAGCATTTT. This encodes CASSPGQATGQPQHF.